The TCR beta chain described here comes from a study of blood T cell repertoires in COVID-19. Study as a whole: Italy, Spain and the United States were the sources of the convalescent and acute COVID-19 samples. PBMCs, B-cell-depleted T cells, or T cells provided the cDNA or gDNA that made up the material.

This table comes from immunoSEQ multiplex PCR, and its TCRdb copy is limited to in-frame clones, with some not included. The sample has 110,000 to 150,000 clones, 70% to 85% seen once. Those who participated ranged in age from roughly 18 to 90 years and resided in approximately 26 US areas. Germline V CDR1 and CDR2: MGHRA, YSYEKL. CDR3 length: 20 amino acids. J lost 4 bases, V lost 0 bases, and 13 bases had no gene match. This sequence was found in a woman younger than 30 who had been exposed to COVID-19. V and J are TRBV4-1 and TRBJ1-3, with TRBD1 matching 12 bases. Sequenced sample: PBMCs or T cells enriched from blood (not recorded which). The CDR3 DNA reads as TGCGCCAGCAGCCAAGACCCTATGGGACAGGGGGCATTCGGCGGAAACACCATATATTTT. Its translation is CASSQDPMGQGAFGGNTIYF.